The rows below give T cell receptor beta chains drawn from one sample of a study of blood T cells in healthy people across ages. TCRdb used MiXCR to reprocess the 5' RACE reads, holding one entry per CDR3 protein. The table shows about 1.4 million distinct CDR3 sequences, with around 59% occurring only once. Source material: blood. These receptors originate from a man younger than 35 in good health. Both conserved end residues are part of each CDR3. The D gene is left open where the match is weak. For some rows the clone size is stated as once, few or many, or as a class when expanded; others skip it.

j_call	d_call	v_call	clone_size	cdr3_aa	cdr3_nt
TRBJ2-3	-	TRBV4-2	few	CASSPPGAIGTYTQYF	TGTGCCAGCAGCCCGCCAGGGGCAATAGGCACATATACGCAGTATTTT
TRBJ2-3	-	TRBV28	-	CASSFVGPPSTQYF	TGTGCCAGCAGTTTTGTCGGCCCGCCAAGTACGCAGTATTTT
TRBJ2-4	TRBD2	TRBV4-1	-	CASSPEAGTSGIRAKNIQYF	TGCGCCAGCAGCCCAGAAGCCGGGACTAGCGGAATTAGAGCCAAAAACATTCAGTACTTC
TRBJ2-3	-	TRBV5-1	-	CASSADVGDTQYF	TGCGCCAGCAGCGCTGACGTTGGGGATACGCAGTATTTT
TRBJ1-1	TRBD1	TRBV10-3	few	CAISDNGQGRTEAFF	TGTGCCATCAGTGACAACGGACAGGGGAGGACTGAAGCTTTCTTT
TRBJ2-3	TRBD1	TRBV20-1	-	CNLVRQGVPDTQYF	TGCAATTTGGTGCGACAGGGGGTCCCAGATACGCAGTATTTT
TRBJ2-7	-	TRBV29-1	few	CSVQGFDEQYF	TGCAGCGTTCAGGGATTCGACGAGCAGTACTTC
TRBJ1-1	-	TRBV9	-	CASSVDMDTEAFF	TGTGCCAGCAGCGTAGACATGGACACTGAAGCTTTCTTT
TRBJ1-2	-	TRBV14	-	CASSQEGKIGYGYTF	TGTGCCAGCAGCCAGGAGGGTAAGATCGGCTATGGCTACACCTTC
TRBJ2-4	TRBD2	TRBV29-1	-	CSVNPAGGFQEIQYF	TGCAGCGTAAACCCAGCGGGGGGTTTTCAAGAGATCCAGTACTTC
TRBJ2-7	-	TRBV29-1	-	CCVAGVVSYEQYF	TGCTGCGTCGCAGGGGTCGTCTCCTACGAGCAGTACTTC
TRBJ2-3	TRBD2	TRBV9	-	CASSATGLAGTDTQYF	TGTGCCAGCAGCGCGACAGGACTAGCCGGCACAGATACGCAGTATTTT
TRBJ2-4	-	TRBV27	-	CASSLWSGLGKNIQYF	TGTGCCAGCAGTTTGTGGTCAGGATTGGGGAAAAACATTCAGTACTTC
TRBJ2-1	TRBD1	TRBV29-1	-	CSVGTDYNEQFF	TGCAGCGTCGGGACAGATTACAATGAGCAGTTCTTC